These 11 T cell receptor beta chains came from one sample sequenced in a study of monozygotic twins with inflammatory bowel disease. Using the 5' RACE reads, TCRdb records one entry per CDR3 protein without DNA. This sample's clone table lists 400,000 to 500,000 distinct CDR3 sequences. Specimen: blood. These receptors came from a human donor with ulcerative colitis or Crohn's disease, or a healthy co-twin of an affected twin (not recorded which).

This chain links TRBV24-1 with TRBJ2-7; the D call from TCRdb, TRBD2, cannot be confirmed without DNA. This CDR3 has 13 amino acids. Germline assignment: CDR1 KGHDR and CDR2 SFDVKD. CDR3 sequence reads: CATSVGETYEQYF.

CDR3: CSVRTGLSYEQYF. V and J are TRBV29-1 and TRBJ2-7; there is no DNA to check the TCRdb D call of TRBD1. The germline V gene encodes CDR1 SQVTM and CDR2 ANQGSEA. This CDR3 comprises 13 residues.

This chain links TRBV5-1 with TRBJ2-3. From germline, CDR1 is SGHRS and CDR2 YFSETQ. CDR3 size: 14 residues. The CDR3 is CASSPRGSQDTQYF.

This sequence joins TRBV7-2 and TRBJ1-1. Germline V gives CDR1 SGHTA, CDR2 FQGNSA. This CDR3 is 16 amino acids long. The CDR3: CASSREGFGPRVVAFF.

The chain links TRBV20-1 to TRBJ1-2. Germline loops: CDR1 DFQATT, CDR2 SNEGSKA (reference sequence). CDR3 length: 14 amino acids. The CDR3 sequence: CSAIDGVKGYGYTF.

The chain is built from TRBV11-2 and TRBJ1-1; TCRdb reports TRBD1, a call that lacks DNA to check it against. This CDR3 is 14 amino acids long. The germline V gene has CDR1 SGHAT and CDR2 FQNNGV. CDR3 sequence: CASSSGTLVPEAFF. Combining the CDR3 with reference TRBV11-2 and TRBJ1-1 gives the whole variable domain EAGVAQSPRYKIIEKRQSVAFWCNPISGHATLYWYQQILGQGPKLLIQFQNNGVVDDSQLPKDRFSAERLKGVDSTLKIQPAKLEDSAVYLCASSSGTLVPEAFFGQGTRLTVV.

The V and J genes are TRBV6-1 and TRBJ1-1; the TCRdb call, TRBD1, lacks DNA for checking. The germline CDR1 and CDR2 sequences are MNHNS and SASEGT. The CDR3 runs 14 residues. The CDR3 loop reads CASSPGDLTTEAFF.

The chain joins TRBV5-1 to TRBJ2-1; TCRdb's D call of TRBD1 is untestable without DNA. The CDR3 spans 15 residues. CDR1 and CDR2 from the germline V gene are SGHRS and YFSETQ. CDR3 protein: CASSLVGGDYNEQFF.

This chain connects TRBV20-1 to TRBJ2-1; TCRdb picks TRBD2, but there is no DNA to check that call. The CDR3 totals 15 residues. Germline values: CDR1 DFQATT, CDR2 SNEGSKA (reference sequence). CDR3 protein: CSAPRPLAGVNEQFF.

The CDR3 loop reads CATGAVGLQNQPQHF. The chain couples TRBV19 to TRBJ1-5. Germline V CDR1 and CDR2: LNHDA, SQIVND (reference sequence). There are 15 residues in the CDR3. Full variable domain (missing parts from reference TRBV19 and TRBJ1-5): DGGITQSPKYLFRKEGQNVTLSCEQNLNHDAMYWYRQDPGQGLRLIYYSQIVNDFQKGDIAEGYSVSREKKESFPLTVTSAQKNPTAFYLCATGAVGLQNQPQHFGDGTRLSIL.

V and J are TRBV7-9 and TRBJ1-1. From germline, CDR1 is SEHNR and CDR2 FQNEAQ (reference sequence). The CDR3 length is 13 residues. The CDR3 region is CASSWEGNTEAFF.